Below, 20 T cell receptor beta chains from the same sample are listed, as sequenced in a study of cytomegalovirus exposure and HLA in healthy donors. 60 Vbeta and 13 Jbeta primers were used in PCR. The repertoire was sequenced with immunoSEQ multiplex PCR; TCRdb's copy has only in-frame clones and lacks some. The repertoire has 18,000 or so clones, around 75% of them found once; the top ten carry more than 3.5%. Input material: PBMCs. The receptors come from a man aged 18 to 35 in good health and CMV-seronegative.

In its sample, this clone was seen a few times. V and J are TRBV4-2 and TRBJ1-4, with 9 bases that match TRBD1. This CDR3 contains 14 residues. Germline CDR1 and CDR2: LGHNA and YNFKEQ. Trimming removed 3 bases from V and 8 bases from J; junction bases left unmatched: 4. In DNA, the CDR3 is TGTGCCAGCAGCCAGGGACAGGGTCGAGAAAAACTGTTTTTT. As protein: CASSQGQGREKLFF.

This chain links TRBV13 with TRBJ1-1, with D possibly matching TRBD1 (5 bases). The CDR3 has 15 amino acids. The V and J ends lost 3 bases and 3 bases respectively, with 14 bases between them. Looked up from germline, CDR1 is PRHDT and CDR2 is FYEKMQ (reference sequence). For the CDR3, the DNA is TGTGCCAGCAGCTTTAGACCTTCGGGGGACACTGAAGCTTTCTTT. It translates to CASSFRPSGDTEAFF.

There are a few counts of this clone. The rearrangement uses TRBV6-1 and TRBJ1-2; D is uncertain. CDR1 is MNHNS, CDR2 SASEGT, per germline. Trimming removed 5 bases from V and 4 bases from J, with 8 bases in between. The CDR3 extends over 12 amino acids. The CDR3 DNA is TGTGCCAGCAGTATTTCGGGCTATGGCTACACCTTC. It is translated as CASSISGYGYTF.

This chain joins TRBV30 and TRBJ2-7, with TRBD1 identical over 9 bases. V trimming: 2 bases; J trimming: 0 bases; junction bases outside the gene matches: 8. There are 16 residues in the CDR3. Germline CDR1 reads GTSNPN; CDR2 reads SVGIG (reference sequence). The CDR3 bases are TGTGCCTGGAGTAGTCCCGGGACAGGGTTCTCCTACGAGCAGTACTTC. Encoded protein: CAWSSPGTGFSYEQYF. Drawing the rest from reference TRBV30 and TRBJ2-7, the complete variable domain is SQTIHQWPATLVQPVGSPLSLECTVEGTSNPNLYWYRQAAGRGLQLLFYSVGIGQISSEVPQNLSASRPQDRQFILSSKKLLLSDSGFYLCAWSSPGTGFSYEQYFGPGTRLTVT.

The rearrangement links TRBV4-1 to TRBJ1-2; no clear D. The CDR3 is 18 residues long. V was trimmed by 4 bases and J by 0 bases, leaving 21 bases between them. Germline V CDR1 and CDR2: MGHRA, YSYEKL. The CDR3 region has the DNA TGCGCCAGCAGCCCGTTTTACAGCCAGATTCAAGCTAACTATGGCTACACCTTC. Translating gives CASSPFYSQIQANYGYTF.

The rearrangement uses TRBV2 and TRBJ1-5, with D perhaps TRBD1 (6 bases). V was cut by 7 bases and J by 5 bases, with 12 bases left in between. The CDR3 is 13 residues long. Germline assignment: CDR1 SNHLY and CDR2 FYNNEI. Here the CDR3 reads CASNGAGDQPQHF. The CDR3 nucleotides are TGTGCCAGCAATGGGGCAGGGGATCAGCCCCAGCATTTT.

In this sample, this clone turned up a few times. The chain has TRBV30 and TRBJ2-3; the match to TRBD1 covers 7 bases. Per germline, CDR1 GTSNPN and CDR2 SVGIG (reference sequence). Trimming removed 4 bases from V and 5 bases from J; junction bases left unmatched: 3. The CDR3 has 12 amino acids. CDR3 loop: CAWIQGLDTQYF. Here the CDR3 DNA reads TGTGCCTGGATACAGGGGTTAGATACGCAGTATTTT.

The chain recombines TRBV9 with TRBJ1-2; TRBD1 matches at 8 bases. Germline V gives CDR1 SGDLS, CDR2 YYNGEE. The trim removed 4 bases at V and 8 bases at J, leaving 4 bases unmatched. The CDR3 is 12 residues long. In nucleotides, the CDR3 is TGTGCCAGCAGCTTGACAGGGGTCGGCTACACCTTC. It yields the protein CASSLTGVGYTF.

This sequence joins TRBV30 and TRBJ2-7, with TRBD1 identical over 9 bases. Trimming cost V 3 bases and J 2 bases; bases outside gene matches: 5. The CDR3 sequence is 14 residues long. CDR1 GTSNPN and CDR2 SVGIG come from the germline V gene (reference sequence). CDR3 sequence (DNA): TGTGCCTGGAGACGGGGACAGGGCCCCTACGAGCAGTACTTC. This codes for CAWRRGQGPYEQYF.

The chain recombines TRBV30 with TRBJ1-2; maybe TRBD1 (5 bases). Trimming took 0 bases from V and 7 from J, leaving 12 bases between them. The CDR3 has 13 amino acids. Germline V gives CDR1 GTSNPN, CDR2 SVGIG (reference sequence). CDR3 sequence: CAWSVGDWSGYTF. CDR3 sequence (DNA): TGTGCCTGGAGTGTAGGGGATTGGAGTGGCTACACCTTC.

The V and J genes are TRBV29-1 and TRBJ2-7; D is undetermined. Looked up from germline, CDR1 is SQVTM and CDR2 is ANQGSEA. CDR3 length: 11 residues. V lost 4 bases, J lost 1 base, and 5 bases lay in between. CDR3 nucleotide sequence: TGCAGCGTTGCCTATTCCTACGAGCAGTACTTC. Its translation is CSVAYSYEQYF.

V and J are TRBV30 and TRBJ1-2; a possible D gene is TRBD1 (6 bases). The CDR3 contains 13 residues. V lost 2 bases, J lost 4 bases, and 11 bases lay in between. The germline gives CDR1 GTSNPN, CDR2 SVGIG (reference sequence). CDR3 nucleotides: TGTGCCTGGAGTCAGGGGCAGAGCTATGGCTACACCTTC. Residues: CAWSQGQSYGYTF.

The CDR3 spells CAWSSGQGEGGYTF. CDR3 DNA: TGTGCCTGGAGCTCGGGACAGGGAGAAGGTGGCTACACCTTC. The V call is TRBV30, the J call TRBJ1-2; 9 bases fit TRBD1. Per the germline V gene, CDR1 is GTSNPN and CDR2 is SVGIG (reference sequence). Trimming cost V 3 bases and J 7 bases; bases outside gene matches: 9. This CDR3 spans 14 amino acids.

This clone has only one observation. The chain recombines TRBV6-5 with TRBJ1-6; D may be TRBD1 (6 bases). V lost 1 base and J lost 2, with 9 bases in between. This CDR3 comprises 16 residues. Per the germline V gene, CDR1 is MNHEY and CDR2 is SVGAGI. The CDR3 bases are TGTGCCAGCAGTTACTTCCCAGGGGCCTATAATTCACCCCTCCACTTT. Amino acids: CASSYFPGAYNSPLHF.

The J gene is TRBJ2-5, the V gene TRBV9; unclear D gene. Germline V CDR1 and CDR2: SGDLS, YYNGEE. V was cut by 0 bases and J by 5 bases, with 8 bases left in between. The CDR3 spans 13 residues. The CDR3 DNA reads as TGTGCCAGCAGCGTAGGCAGTTGGGAGACCCAGTACTTC. Protein product: CASSVGSWETQYF.

The chain links TRBV6-1 to TRBJ1-2; TRBD1 is a possible D gene (5 bases). Germline CDR1 MNHNS, CDR2 SASEGT. CDR3 length: 15 amino acids. V lost 1 base and J 9 bases, leaving 18 bases between the germline ends. Here the CDR3 reads CASSEDWGVAGRYTF. The CDR3 coding sequence is TGTGCCAGCAGTGAAGACTGGGGGGTAGCCGGACGCTACACCTTC.

J is TRBJ2-3 and V is TRBV30, with 7 bases identical to TRBD2. Germline V gene data show CDR1 as GTSNPN and CDR2 as SVGIG (reference sequence). This CDR3 comprises 14 residues. J gave up 4 bases and V 1 base, and 5 bases lay outside the gene matches. In DNA form, the CDR3 reads TGTGCCTGGAGTGAGGGCGGGAGTCCAGATACGCAGTATTTT. Its protein product is CAWSEGGSPDTQYF.

The gene calls are TRBV29-1 and TRBJ2-7; D might be TRBD2 (5 bases). CDR3 length equals 13 residues. Germline V gives CDR1 SQVTM, CDR2 ANQGSEA. V was shortened by 0 bases and J by 9 bases, with 15 bases between the two germline ends. The CDR3 here is CSVEEGSALRQYF. As DNA, the CDR3 is TGCAGCGTTGAAGAGGGGAGTGCACTCCGGCAGTACTTC.

The chain uses TRBV5-4 and TRBJ2-2; D perhaps matches TRBD2 (6 bases). This CDR3 has 15 residues. V was shortened by 3 bases and J by 7 bases, with 16 bases between the two germline ends. Germline V gene sequence: CDR1 SGHNT, CDR2 YYREEE (reference sequence). CDR3 sequence: CASSSPLAFNGELFF. In DNA form, the CDR3 reads TGTGCCAGCAGCTCGCCACTAGCCTTTAACGGGGAGCTGTTTTTT.

CDR3 residues: CASRNPYYEQYF. The CDR3 DNA sequence: TGTGCCAGCAGGAATCCCTACTACGAGCAGTACTTC. The V and J genes are TRBV6-5 and TRBJ2-7; D not resolved. The CDR3 is 12 amino acids. The germline gives CDR1 MNHEY, CDR2 SVGAGI. V was pared by 6 bases and J by 3 bases, with 9 bases between.